These T cell receptor beta chains were read from a single sample in a study of cytomegalovirus exposure and HLA in healthy donors. Some clones are missing from TCRdb's copy, which holds only in-frame ones; the method was immunoSEQ multiplex PCR. Found here are some 140,000 clones, about 90% of them singletons; the top ten hold nearly 3%. Sequenced sample: PBMCs. These receptors came from a man between 18 and 29 years old in good health and CMV-seronegative. Both conserved end residues are part of each CDR3. A D gene is named only where the DNA matches it firmly. Size is omitted from some rows. Given values are once, few, many or a class for expanded clones.

cdr3_length: 14; v_call: TRBV6-6; d_call: NA; clone_size: once; j_call: TRBJ2-1; cdr3_aa: CASSYGTQRSEQFF; cdr3_nt: TGTGCCAGCAGTTACGGGACTCAGAGGAGTGAGCAGTTCTTC
cdr3_length: 13; v_call: TRBV6-5; d_call: TRBD2; clone_size: NA; j_call: TRBJ2-3; cdr3_aa: CASSGTSPDTQYF; cdr3_nt: TGTGCCAGCAGTGGGACTAGCCCAGATACGCAGTATTTT
cdr3_length: 14; v_call: TRBV7-9; d_call: NA; clone_size: NA; j_call: TRBJ2-7; cdr3_aa: CASSIDRSVYEQYF; cdr3_nt: TGTGCCAGCAGCATCGACAGGAGTGTCTACGAGCAGTACTTC
cdr3_length: 13; v_call: TRBV7-9; d_call: NA; clone_size: many; j_call: TRBJ1-5; cdr3_aa: CASSPGSVGPQHF; cdr3_nt: TGTGCCAGCAGCCCGGGGAGCGTCGGGCCCCAGCATTTT
cdr3_length: 14; v_call: TRBV2; d_call: TRBD1; clone_size: NA; j_call: TRBJ1-1; cdr3_aa: CASRGNRGGTEAFF; cdr3_nt: TGTGCCAGCAGGGGGAACAGGGGTGGGACTGAAGCTTTCTTT
cdr3_length: 15; v_call: TRBV4-3; d_call: TRBD2; clone_size: NA; j_call: TRBJ2-7; cdr3_aa: CASSSGASGPYEQYF; cdr3_nt: TGCGCCAGCAGCTCAGGAGCTAGCGGGCCCTACGAGCAGTACTTC
cdr3_length: 16; v_call: TRBV27; d_call: TRBD1; clone_size: few; j_call: TRBJ2-7; cdr3_aa: CASSPLGTGDPYEQYF; cdr3_nt: TGTGCCAGCAGCCCCCTGGGGACAGGGGACCCCTACGAGCAGTACTTC
cdr3_length: 16; v_call: TRBV5-1; d_call: TRBD1; clone_size: NA; j_call: TRBJ2-5; cdr3_aa: CASSHGTVSAQETQYF; cdr3_nt: TGCGCCAGCAGCCATGGGACAGTTAGTGCACAAGAGACCCAGTACTTC
cdr3_length: 14; v_call: TRBV9; d_call: NA; clone_size: NA; j_call: TRBJ2-2; cdr3_aa: CASSVGVGTGELFF; cdr3_nt: TGTGCCAGCAGCGTAGGAGTCGGCACCGGGGAGCTGTTTTTT
cdr3_length: 11; v_call: TRBV20-1; d_call: NA; clone_size: NA; j_call: TRBJ2-3; cdr3_aa: CSARRGDTQYF; cdr3_nt: TGCAGTGCTAGAAGAGGGGATACGCAGTATTTT
cdr3_length: 20; v_call: TRBV5-8; d_call: TRBD2; clone_size: NA; j_call: TRBJ2-5; cdr3_aa: CASSLPFLLAGDKFQETQYF; cdr3_nt: TGTGCCAGCAGCTTGCCTTTCCTGCTAGCGGGGGATAAATTTCAAGAGACCCAGTACTTC
cdr3_length: 14; v_call: TRBV7-9; d_call: NA; clone_size: NA; j_call: TRBJ1-1; cdr3_aa: CASSLAQMNTEAFF; cdr3_nt: TGTGCCAGCAGCTTGGCCCAGATGAACACTGAAGCTTTCTTT